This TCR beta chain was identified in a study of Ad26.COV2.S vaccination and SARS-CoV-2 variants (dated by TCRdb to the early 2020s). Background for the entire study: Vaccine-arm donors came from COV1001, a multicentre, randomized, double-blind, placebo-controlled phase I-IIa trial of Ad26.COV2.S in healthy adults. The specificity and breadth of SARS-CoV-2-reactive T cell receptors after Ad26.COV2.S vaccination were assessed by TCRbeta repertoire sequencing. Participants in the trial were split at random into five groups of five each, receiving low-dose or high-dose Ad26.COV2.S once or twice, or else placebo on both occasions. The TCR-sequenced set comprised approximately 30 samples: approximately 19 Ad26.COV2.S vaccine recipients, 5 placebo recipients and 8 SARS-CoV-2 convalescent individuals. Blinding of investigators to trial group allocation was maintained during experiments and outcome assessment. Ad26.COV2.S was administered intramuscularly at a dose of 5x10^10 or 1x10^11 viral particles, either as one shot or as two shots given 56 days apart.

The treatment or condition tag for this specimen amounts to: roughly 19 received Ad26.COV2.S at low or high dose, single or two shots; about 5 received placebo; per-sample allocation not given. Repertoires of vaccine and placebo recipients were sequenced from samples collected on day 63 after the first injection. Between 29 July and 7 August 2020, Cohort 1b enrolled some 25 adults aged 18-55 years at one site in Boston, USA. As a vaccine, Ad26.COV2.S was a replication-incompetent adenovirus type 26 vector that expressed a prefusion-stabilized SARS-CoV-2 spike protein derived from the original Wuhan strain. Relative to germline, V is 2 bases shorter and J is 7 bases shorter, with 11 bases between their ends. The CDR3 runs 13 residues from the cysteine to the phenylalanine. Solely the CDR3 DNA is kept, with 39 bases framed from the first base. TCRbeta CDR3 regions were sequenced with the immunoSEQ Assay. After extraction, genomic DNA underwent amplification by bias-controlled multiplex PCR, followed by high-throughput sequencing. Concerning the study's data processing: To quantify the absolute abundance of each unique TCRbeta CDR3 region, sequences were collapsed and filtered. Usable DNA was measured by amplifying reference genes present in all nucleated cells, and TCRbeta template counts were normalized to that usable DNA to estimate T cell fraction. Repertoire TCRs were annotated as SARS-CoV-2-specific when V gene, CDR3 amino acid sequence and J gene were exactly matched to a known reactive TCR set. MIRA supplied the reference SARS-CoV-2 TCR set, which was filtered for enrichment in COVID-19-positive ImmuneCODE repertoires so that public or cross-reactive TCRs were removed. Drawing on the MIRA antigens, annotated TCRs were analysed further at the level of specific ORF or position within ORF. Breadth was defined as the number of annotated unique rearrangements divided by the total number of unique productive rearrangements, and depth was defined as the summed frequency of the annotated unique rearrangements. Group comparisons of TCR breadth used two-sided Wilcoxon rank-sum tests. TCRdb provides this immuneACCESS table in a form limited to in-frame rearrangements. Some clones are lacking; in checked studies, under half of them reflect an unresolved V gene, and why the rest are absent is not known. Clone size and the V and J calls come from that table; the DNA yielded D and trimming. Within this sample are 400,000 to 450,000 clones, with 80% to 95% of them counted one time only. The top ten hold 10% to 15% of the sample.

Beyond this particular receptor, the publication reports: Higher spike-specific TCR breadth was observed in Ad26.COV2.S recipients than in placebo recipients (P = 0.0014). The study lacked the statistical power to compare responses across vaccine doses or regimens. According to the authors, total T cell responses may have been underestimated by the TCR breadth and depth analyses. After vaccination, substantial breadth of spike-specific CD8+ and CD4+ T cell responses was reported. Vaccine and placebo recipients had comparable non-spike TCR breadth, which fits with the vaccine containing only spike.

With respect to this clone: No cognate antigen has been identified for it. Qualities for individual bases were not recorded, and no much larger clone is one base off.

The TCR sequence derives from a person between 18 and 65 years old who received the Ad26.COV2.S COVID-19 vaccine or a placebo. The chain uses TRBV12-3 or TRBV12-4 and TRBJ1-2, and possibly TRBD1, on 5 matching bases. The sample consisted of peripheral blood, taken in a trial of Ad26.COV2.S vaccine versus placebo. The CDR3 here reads CASSLREGVGYTF. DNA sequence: TGTGCCAGCAGTTTAAGGGAAGGGGTTGGCTACACCTTC.